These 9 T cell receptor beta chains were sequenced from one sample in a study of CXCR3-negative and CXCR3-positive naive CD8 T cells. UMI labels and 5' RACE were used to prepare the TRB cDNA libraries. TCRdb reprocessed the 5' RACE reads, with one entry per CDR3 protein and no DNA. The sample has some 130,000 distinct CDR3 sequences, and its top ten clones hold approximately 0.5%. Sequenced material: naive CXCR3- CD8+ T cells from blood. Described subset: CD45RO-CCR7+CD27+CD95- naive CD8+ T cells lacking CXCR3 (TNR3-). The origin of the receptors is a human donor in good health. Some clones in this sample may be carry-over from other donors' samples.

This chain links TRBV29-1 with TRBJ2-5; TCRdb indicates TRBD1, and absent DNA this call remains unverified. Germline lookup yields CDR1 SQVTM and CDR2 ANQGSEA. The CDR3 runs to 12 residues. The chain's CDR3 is CSVRGDGETQYF.

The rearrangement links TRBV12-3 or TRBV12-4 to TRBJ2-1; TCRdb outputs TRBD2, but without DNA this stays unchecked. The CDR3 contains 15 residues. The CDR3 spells CASSLMVAGVDEQFF.

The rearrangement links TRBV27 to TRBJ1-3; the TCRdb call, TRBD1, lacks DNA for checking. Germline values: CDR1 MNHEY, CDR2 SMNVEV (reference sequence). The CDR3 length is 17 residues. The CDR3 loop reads CASSLIQGGYSGNTIYF.

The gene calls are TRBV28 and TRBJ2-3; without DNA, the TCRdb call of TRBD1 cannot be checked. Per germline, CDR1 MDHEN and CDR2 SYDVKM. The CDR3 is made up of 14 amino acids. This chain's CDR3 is CASSTVGGVDTQYF.

The CDR3 region is CSGEAGSETQYF. The V gene is TRBV29-1, the J gene TRBJ2-5; TCRdb's D call, TRBD2, is unchecked because there is no DNA. CDR1 is SQVTM, CDR2 ANQGSEA, per germline. CDR3 size: 12 residues.

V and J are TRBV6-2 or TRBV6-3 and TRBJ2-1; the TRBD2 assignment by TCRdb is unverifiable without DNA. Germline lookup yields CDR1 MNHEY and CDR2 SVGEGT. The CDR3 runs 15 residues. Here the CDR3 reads CATITSGGASNEQFF.

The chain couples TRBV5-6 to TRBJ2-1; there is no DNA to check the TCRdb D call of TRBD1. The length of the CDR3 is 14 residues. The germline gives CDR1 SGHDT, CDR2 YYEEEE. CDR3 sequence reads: CASSFATGLNEQFF.

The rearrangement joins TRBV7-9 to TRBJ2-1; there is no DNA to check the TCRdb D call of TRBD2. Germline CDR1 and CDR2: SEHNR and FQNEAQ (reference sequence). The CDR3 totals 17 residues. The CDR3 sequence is CASRPHHSGSSYNEQFF.

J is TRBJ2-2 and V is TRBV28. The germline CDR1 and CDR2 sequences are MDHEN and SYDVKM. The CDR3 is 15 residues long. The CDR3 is CASSLLVLNTGELFF.